This note documents a single T cell receptor (beta chain) sequence. Its antigen is as yet unknown. This entry comes from a study of cytomegalovirus exposure and HLA in healthy donors. Primers for the PCR totalled 60 Vbeta and 13 Jbeta. Using immunoSEQ multiplex PCR, the repertoire was profiled, and TCRdb retains in-frame clones only, with some absent. Here the sample spans under 110,000 clones, 75% being singletons. Regarding the study as a whole: On later analysis, the bulk of CMV-associated TCR beta chains appeared to be HLA-restricted.

Germline V CDR1 and CDR2: SGHRS, YFSETQ. This CDR3 region has 11 residues. V was clipped by 3 bases and J by 8 bases, with 8 bases between them. The clonotype comes from a man aged 35 to 55 in good health and CMV-seronegative. Sequencing was done on a sample of PBMCs. The V and J genes are TRBV5-1 and TRBJ1-2; the D is unclear. CDR3 in amino acids: CASSWSGGYTF. DNA for the CDR3: TGCGCCAGCAGCTGGAGCGGCGGCTACACCTTC.